The rows below give T cell receptor beta chains drawn from one sample of a study of identifying expanded T cells in peripheral blood. This table comes from immunoSEQ multiplex PCR, and its TCRdb copy is limited to in-frame clones, with some not included. The table records 100,000 to 150,000 clones, around four fifths of them present only once. Source material: blood. These receptors came from a person aged 18-69 years in good health. CDR3s include the opening cysteine and the closing phenylalanine or tryptophan. The order of the fields is D gene, CDR3 length, J gene, V gene, clone size, CDR3 protein, CDR3 DNA. D genes are given only for firm matches. Clone size is stated in some rows and not others, as once, few, many or a class when expanded.

>.|15|TRBJ1-5|TRBV4-3|.
CASSQVFGRGQPQHF
TGCGCCAGCAGCCAAGTCTTCGGGAGGGGTCAGCCCCAGCATTTT
>.|14|TRBJ2-3|TRBV5-1|.
CASKWAPQEDTQYF
TGCGCCAGCAAATGGGCACCGCAAGAGGATACGCAGTATTTT
>.|16|TRBJ2-2|TRBV7-2|.
CASSLRWGTNTGELFF
TGTGCCAGCAGCCTCAGGTGGGGTACCAACACCGGGGAGCTGTTTTTT
>TRBD1|14|TRBJ2-7|TRBV27|.
CASSLGGQQHEQYF
TGTGCCAGCAGTCTTGGGGGACAGCAGCACGAGCAGTACTTC
>TRBD2|16|TRBJ2-7|TRBV23-1|few
CASSRTSGGGSHEQYF
TGCGCCAGCAGTCGGACGTCGGGAGGGGGAAGCCACGAGCAGTACTTC
>TRBD1|18|TRBJ2-2|TRBV4-3|.
CASSQDILGQGIIRELFF
TGCGCCAGCAGCCAAGATATCCTGGGACAGGGTATTATAAGGGAGCTGTTTTTT
>TRBD1|14|TRBJ2-5|TRBV11-3|.
CASSLVGQEETQYF
TGTGCCAGCAGCTTAGTCGGACAGGAAGAGACCCAGTACTTC
>.|14|TRBJ1-6|TRBV27|.
CASSITGRHSPLHF
TGTGCCAGCAGTATAACCGGGAGGCATTCACCCCTCCACTTT
>TRBD1|15|TRBJ2-7|TRBV7-9|.
CASSLPRDRGNEQYF
TGTGCCAGCAGCCTACCTAGGGACAGGGGAAACGAGCAGTACTTC
>TRBD1|15|TRBJ2-1|TRBV6-5|once
CASSYRDSSYNEQFF
TGTGCCAGCAGTTACCGGGACAGTAGTTACAATGAGCAGTTCTTC